This T cell receptor (beta chain) originates from a study of T cells in localized non-small cell lung cancer. Produced via immunoSEQ multiplex PCR; TCRdb's table is partial and in-frame only. The data hold more than 30,000 clones, with around four fifths observed a single time. The V gene's germline CDR1 is SNHLY and CDR2 FYNNEI. The length of the CDR3 is 14 residues. V was pared by 4 bases and J by 11 bases, with 11 bases of the junction left unmatched. In regard to this clone: What it recognizes is unknown.

Overall study results and limits: Adjacent lung exhibited a median of 57 among the 100 most abundant tumor clones.

This rearrangement joins TRBV2 to TRBJ1-5; 7 nucleotides align to TRBD1. The sample was peripheral blood, taken before any cancer treatment. This TCR was sampled from a male donor at least 60 years old with stage II squamous cell lung carcinoma. CDR3 bases: TGTGCCAGCAGTGCCCGGGACAGCGGGACAGCCCAGCATTTT. Encoded protein: CASSARDSGTAQHF.